This entry describes one T cell receptor beta chain. Antigen unknown. Built from TCR beta cDNA, the libraries had unique molecular identifiers in them. TCRdb re-analysed the PCR reads in MiXCR, keeping a single row per CDR3 protein. Here the sample spans a few hundred thousand distinct CDR3 sequences, 34% being singletons. The data were taken from a study of post-analysis software for immune sequencing data. Study outcomes and limitations: When patients were compared with controls, a handful of TRBV segments were more frequent, TRBV5-6, TRBV5-1 and TRBV20-1 among them. Clustering by F measure revealed strong co-clustering among samples prepared together in one batch. The normalized Chao1 diversity of multiple sclerosis patients was significantly lower than that of controls.

CDR3 length: 13 amino acids. With 7 bases removed from V and 4 bases from J, the gap between germline ends came to 8 bases. Germline V gene data show CDR1 as MNHNS and CDR2 as SASEGT. Sequencing input: blood. The chain employs TRBV6-1 and TRBJ1-6; D is uncertain. The sequence was collected from a girl between 2 and 17 years old with multiple sclerosis. CDR3 DNA: TGTGCCAGCATCCGGCAGTATAATTCACCCCTCCACTTT. It yields the protein CASIRQYNSPLHF.